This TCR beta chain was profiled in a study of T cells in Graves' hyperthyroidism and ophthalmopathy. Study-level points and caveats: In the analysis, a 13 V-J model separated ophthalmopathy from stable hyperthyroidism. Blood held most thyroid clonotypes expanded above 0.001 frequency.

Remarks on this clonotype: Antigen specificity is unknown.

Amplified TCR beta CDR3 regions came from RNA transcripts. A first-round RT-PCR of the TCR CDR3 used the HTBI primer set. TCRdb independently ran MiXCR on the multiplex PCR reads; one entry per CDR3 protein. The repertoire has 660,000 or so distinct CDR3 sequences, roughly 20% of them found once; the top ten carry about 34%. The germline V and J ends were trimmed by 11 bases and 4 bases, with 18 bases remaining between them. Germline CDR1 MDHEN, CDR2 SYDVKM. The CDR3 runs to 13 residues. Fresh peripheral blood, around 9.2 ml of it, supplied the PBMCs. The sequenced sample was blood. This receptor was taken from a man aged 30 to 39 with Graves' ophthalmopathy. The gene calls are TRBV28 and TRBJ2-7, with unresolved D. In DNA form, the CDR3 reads TGTGCCCGAGCCCCCGGGCGCGAATACGAGCAGTACTTC. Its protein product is CARAPGREYEQYF.